The clone carrying this TCR beta chain has a single count. The CDR3 contains 17 residues. Germline values: CDR1 LNHNV, CDR2 YYDKDF (reference sequence). With 0 bases clipped from V and 4 bases from J, the junction kept 8 bases outside the gene matches. This record belongs to a study of PD-L1 blockade in urothelial cancer. Study summary: Per blood sample, T cells had a median of roughly 150,000.

Only in-frame clones appear in the TCRdb table, and some are missing; sequencing was by immunoSEQ multiplex PCR. Of 70,000 to 85,000 clones in the sample, roughly 88% were seen once. Specified time point: pretreatment peripheral blood. The patients' disease, urothelial carcinoma, was locally advanced or metastatic. The TCR was taken from a man between 65 and 79 years old with urothelial cancer. The genes are TRBV15 and TRBJ1-5, with 8 bases lining up with TRBD1. The material was PBMCs, obtained around atezolizumab (anti-PD-L1) treatment. CDR3 DNA sequence: TGTGCCACCAGCAGAGATAGGGACAGGCAGGGGAATCAGCCCCAGCATTTT. Translating gives CATSRDRDRQGNQPQHF.